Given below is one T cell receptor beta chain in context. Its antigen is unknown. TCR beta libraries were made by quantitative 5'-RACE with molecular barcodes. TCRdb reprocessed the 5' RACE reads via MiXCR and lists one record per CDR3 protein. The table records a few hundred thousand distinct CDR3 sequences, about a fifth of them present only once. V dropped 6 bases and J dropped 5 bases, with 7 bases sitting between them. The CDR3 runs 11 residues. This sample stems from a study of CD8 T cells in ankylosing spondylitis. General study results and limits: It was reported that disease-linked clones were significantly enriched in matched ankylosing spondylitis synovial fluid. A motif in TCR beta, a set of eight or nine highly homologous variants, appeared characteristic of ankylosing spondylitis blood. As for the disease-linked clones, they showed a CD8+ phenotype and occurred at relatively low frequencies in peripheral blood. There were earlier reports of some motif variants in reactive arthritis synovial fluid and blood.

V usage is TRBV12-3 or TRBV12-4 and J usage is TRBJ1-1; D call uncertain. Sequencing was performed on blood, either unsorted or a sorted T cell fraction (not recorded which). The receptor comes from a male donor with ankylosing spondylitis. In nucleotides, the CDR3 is TGTGCCAGCAGCCCGGAGACTGAAGCTTTCTTT. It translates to CASSPETEAFF.